What follows are 19 T cell receptor beta chains derived from one specimen sequenced in a study of cytotoxic CD8 clonotypes in ibrutinib-treated CLL (dated by TCRdb to the early 2020s). Library preparation was by the immunoSEQ multiplex PCR assay. Here the immuneACCESS table is served through TCRdb, limited to in-frame sequences with V and J called. Missing clones are a known gap in these copies; in checked studies unresolved V genes cover under half, and the rest lacks a known reason. This sample holds about 57,000 clones; approximately 60% were observed only once. Jointly, the top ten make up roughly 22% of the sample. What the time point label conveys for this sample: around 2 years on ibrutinib. The sample was PBMCs, taken after 24 months of ibrutinib treatment. The receptors come from a human donor with chronic lymphocytic leukemia.

The chain recombines TRBV5-6 with TRBJ1-1; a weak D match, TRBD1 (5 bases). Trimming left V 3 bases short and J 10 bases short, with 16 bases between. Germline V gene sequence: CDR1 SGHDT, CDR2 YYEEEE. The CDR3 is made up of 13 amino acids. The CDR3, as DNA: TGTGCCAGCAGCTGGGGGACCGGGACTCGAGCTTTCTTT. It codes for CASSWGTGTRAFF.

The chain uses TRBV30 and TRBJ2-7; D perhaps matches TRBD2 (5 bases). V lost 0 bases and J lost 3, with 9 bases in between. Germline V gene data show CDR1 as GTSNPN and CDR2 as SVGIG (reference sequence). This CDR3 is 13 amino acids long. The CDR3 nucleotides are TGTGCCTGGAGTGTAGAGGGCAGCTACGAGCAGTACTTC. It codes for CAWSVEGSYEQYF.

The rearrangement links TRBV18 to TRBJ1-4; D gene ambiguous. The CDR3 sequence is 14 residues long. In germline, CDR1 is KGHSH, CDR2 LQKENI. The V end lost 2 bases, the J end lost 6 bases, and 10 bases lay between the germline ends. CDR3 bases: TGTGCCAGCTCACCAAGAGGGAGGGATGAAAAACTGTTTTTT. This codes for CASSPRGRDEKLFF. The full variable domain, rest sourced from reference TRBV18 and TRBJ1-4, is NAGVMQNPRHLVRRRGQEARLRCSPMKGHSHVYWYRQLPEEGLKFMVYLQKENIIDESGMPKERFSAEFPKEGPSILRIQQVVRGDSAAYFCASSPRGRDEKLFFGSGTQLSVL.

The V gene is TRBV28, the J gene TRBJ1-6; tentative D call: TRBD1 (5 bases). Germline CDR1 MDHEN, CDR2 SYDVKM. The CDR3 runs 13 residues. V lost 8 bases and J lost 7, with 12 bases in between. CDR3 loop: CASLGTSNSPLHF. The CDR3 DNA follows: TGTGCCAGCCTAGGGACCTCAAATTCACCCCTCCACTTT.

This chain links TRBV7-8 with TRBJ1-4; 8 nucleotides match TRBD1. V gave up 2 bases and J gave up 8 bases; unmatched junction bases: 13. CDR3 length: 17 residues. CDR1 is SGHVS and CDR2 is FQNEAQ in the germline V gene. CDR3 sequence (DNA): TGTGCCAGCAGCTTACCCTCTCAGGGGGCGGGACGGGAAAAACTGTTTTTT. Protein sequence: CASSLPSQGAGREKLFF.

In this sample, this clone turned up many times. V gene TRBV19 combines with J gene TRBJ1-3; D remains unclear. V shed 5 bases and J shed 3 bases, with 8 bases lying between them. CDR1 and CDR2 (germline): LNHDA, SQIVND (reference sequence). The CDR3 totals 13 residues. The CDR3 sequence: CASSPEYGNTIYF. CDR3 in DNA: TGTGCCAGTAGTCCGGAGTATGGAAACACCATATATTTT.

The V gene is TRBV28, the J gene TRBJ1-5, with D perhaps matching TRBD1 (5 bases). V lost 5 bases and J 7 bases, leaving 12 bases between the germline ends. Germline CDR1 is MDHEN and CDR2 is SYDVKM. The CDR3 totals 13 residues. The CDR3: CASSAWGEQPQHF. CDR3 nucleotides: TGTGCCAGCAGTGCCTGGGGGGAGCAGCCCCAGCATTTT.

CDR3 in amino acids: CASTLGGRWHGELFF. The DNA for the CDR3 is TGTGCCAGCACCCTAGGCGGGAGGTGGCACGGGGAGCTGTTTTTT. V usage is TRBV28 and J usage is TRBJ2-2, with 8 bases that match TRBD2. This CDR3 contains 15 residues. The V segment lost 7 bases and the J segment 7 bases; nucleotides outside the gene matches: 11. CDR1 is MDHEN and CDR2 is SYDVKM in the germline V gene.

The CDR3 region has the DNA TGCGCCAGCAGCGGAAACAGTGCCTCCTACGAGCAGTACTTC. It codes for CASSGNSASYEQYF. V is TRBV5-1 and J is TRBJ2-7, with D uncertain. Germline CDR1 reads SGHRS; CDR2 reads YFSETQ. This CDR3 is built from 14 residues. The ends were cut back, 4 bases at V and 0 bases at J, with 11 bases in the middle.

Of note for this clone: The junction shows a germline mismatch at one end, possibly a read error. V gene TRBV25-1 combines with J gene TRBJ2-3; D is unclear. CDR1 and CDR2 from the germline V gene are MGHDK and SYGVNS. The CDR3 length is 14 residues. The CDR3 DNA reads TGTGCCAGCGGTGAATTACAAGTGGCAGATACGCAGTATTTT. Amino acids: CASGELQVADTQYF.

The V and J genes are TRBV6-1 and TRBJ2-3; 7 bases match TRBD2. Trimming cost V 5 bases and J 3 bases; bases outside gene matches: 5. CDR1 MNHNS and CDR2 SASEGT come from the germline V gene. CDR3 length equals 14 residues. CDR3 DNA sequence: TGTGCCAGCAGTCAGACTAGCTTGACAGATACGCAGTATTTT. Its protein product is CASSQTSLTDTQYF.

The V gene is TRBV28, the J gene TRBJ2-2, with a weak D call TRBD2 (5 bases). Germline V gene sequence: CDR1 MDHEN, CDR2 SYDVKM. The CDR3 runs to 22 residues. V was trimmed by 5 bases and J by 3 bases, leaving 34 bases between them. CDR3 in DNA: TGTGCCAGCAGTGCGCCCCCACCCTTCTTGGACGGCCAGGACTCTTACACCGGGGAGCTGTTTTTT. Translating it yields CASSAPPPFLDGQDSYTGELFF.

This sequence joins TRBV11-3 and TRBJ2-2; D gene uncertain. The CDR3 extends over 13 amino acids. V gave up 5 bases and J gave up 4 bases, with 8 bases separating them. CDR1 and CDR2 from the germline V gene are SGHNT and YENEEA. In DNA form, the CDR3 reads TGTGCCAGCAGCCCCGGAATCACCGGGGAGCTGTTTTTT. Its translation: CASSPGITGELFF.

The chain links TRBV11-2 to TRBJ2-3; D might be TRBD2 (5 bases). Germline CDR1 and CDR2: SGHAT and FQNNGV. V gave up 1 base and J gave up 1 base, with 12 bases separating them. The CDR3 loop spans 16 amino acids. Here the CDR3 DNA reads TGTGCCAGCAGCTTAGCTCGGGGTAAAGGCACAGATACGCAGTATTTT. Its protein product is CASSLARGKGTDTQYF.

This chain joins TRBV28 and TRBJ2-1; D possibly corresponds to TRBD1 (5 bases). V was shortened by 8 bases and J by 6 bases, with 14 bases between the two germline ends. The CDR3 contains 13 residues. Germline V lookup: CDR1 MDHEN, CDR2 SYDVKM. DNA of the CDR3: TGTGCCAGCCGACTGACAGTCTTCAATGAGCAGTTCTTC. Its translation: CASRLTVFNEQFF.

This clone was picked up one time. The chain uses TRBV28 and TRBJ2-7; 7 nucleotides line up with TRBD1. Per germline, CDR1 MDHEN and CDR2 SYDVKM. Unmatched junction bases numbered 14, after V lost 6 bases and J lost 6 bases. This CDR3 contains 15 residues. This CDR3 reads CASSRRTGPSGEQYV. CDR3 nucleotide sequence: TGTGCCAGCAGCCGACGGACAGGTCCTTCGGGCGAGCAGTACGTC.

The gene calls are TRBV2 and TRBJ2-3, with a tentative D call TRBD2 (6 bases). Trimming removed 3 bases at V and 9 bases at J, with 16 bases between. Germline lookup yields CDR1 SNHLY and CDR2 FYNNEI. The CDR3 has 14 amino acids. The CDR3 sequence is CASSDPPGVATQYF. The CDR3 DNA follows: TGTGCCAGCAGTGACCCCCCGGGGGTCGCGACGCAGTATTTT.

This clone was picked up a small number of times. J is TRBJ1-4 and V is TRBV4-2, with D possibly TRBD1 on 6 matching bases. Germline CDR1 reads LGHNA; CDR2 reads YNFKEQ. V was shortened by 1 base and J by 6 bases, with 12 bases between the two germline ends. This CDR3 comprises 15 residues. CDR3 residues: CASSQVWDIDEKLFF. CDR3 nucleotide sequence: TGTGCCAGCAGCCAAGTATGGGACATAGATGAAAAACTGTTTTTT.

The genes are TRBV21-1 and TRBJ2-2; no DNA check was done on the table's D call, TRBD1. TRBV21-1 is a pseudogene segment. The CDR3 totals 15 residues. The CDR3 reads CASRVQGSFPGELFF. The CDR3 DNA reads TGTGCCAGCAGGGTACAGGGTTCATTCCCGGGGGAGCTGTTTTTT.